The next 10 T cell receptor beta chains were all read from a single sample in a study of T cells after yellow fever vaccination (dated by TCRdb to the late 2010s). The sample's treatment or condition label is to be understood as: live attenuated yellow fever vaccine strain. Library preparation used 5' RACE. The reads were generated on an Illumina NovaSeq 6000. TCRdb itself trimmed the public reads at Q25 with fastp, ran MiXCR and retained productive beta chains. Each CDR3 protein gets just one entry, which takes the most common genes and DNA from the rows behind it. The sample table records 100,000 to 150,000 distinct CDR3 sequences; 13% to 15% of these occur just once. The ten largest clones represent around 46% of the sample. The sample in question was CD8+ T cells sorted from PBMCs, obtained 5 days after the yellow fever booster vaccination. Source of these receptors: a man younger than 35 who received the YFV17D yellow fever vaccine.

This chain connects TRBV7-9 to TRBJ2-7, with 11 bases fitting TRBD2. Per germline, CDR1 SEHNR and CDR2 FQNEAQ (reference sequence). V was pared by 5 bases and J by 4 bases, with 10 bases of the junction left unmatched. The CDR3 is made up of 16 amino acids. The CDR3 loop is CASSGEGTSGAYEQYV. CDR3 sequence (DNA): TGTGCCAGCAGCGGAGAGGGGACTAGCGGAGCTTACGAGCAGTACGTC.

This clonotype appeared a few times. The CDR3 region is CASSLVLQETQYF. The DNA for the CDR3 is TGTGCCAGCAGCTTAGTTCTTCAAGAGACCCAGTACTTC. This chain connects TRBV7-2 to TRBJ2-5; unclear D gene. The CDR3 has 13 residues. The germline V and J ends were trimmed by 1 base and 2 bases, with 5 bases remaining between them. CDR1 is SGHTA and CDR2 is FQGNSA in the germline V gene.

The DNA of the CDR3 is TGCGCCAGCAGCCAAGTATATAACGAGGCGGATACGCAGTATTTT. Protein sequence: CASSQVYNEADTQYF. V and J are TRBV4-1 and TRBJ2-3; no definite D call. The CDR3 is 15 amino acids. V was trimmed by 1 base and J by 6 bases, leaving 14 bases between them. Germline loops: CDR1 MGHRA, CDR2 YSYEKL.

The chain links TRBV27 to TRBJ2-7; a possible D gene is TRBD2 (5 bases). Trimming took 4 bases from V and 6 from J, leaving 16 bases between them. CDR3 length: 14 residues. Germline CDR1 MNHEY, CDR2 SMNVEV (reference sequence). CDR3 in DNA: TGTGCCAGCAGTTCCGGACTGGCACCTAGCGAGCAGTACTTC. Translation gives CASSSGLAPSEQYF.

This clonotype turned up a few times. The rearrangement links TRBV4-1 to TRBJ1-1; D is undetermined. CDR3 length: 15 residues. With 0 bases removed from V and 0 bases from J, the gap between germline ends came to 8 bases. Germline values: CDR1 MGHRA, CDR2 YSYEKL. The CDR3: CASSQERRLNTEAFF. CDR3 bases: TGCGCCAGCAGCCAAGAAAGACGGTTGAACACTGAAGCTTTCTTT.

The CDR3 is CASSRGLSYNEQFF. The CDR3 DNA is TGTGCCAGCAGTCGAGGCCTCTCCTACAATGAGCAGTTCTTC. V usage is TRBV6-2 or TRBV6-3 and J usage is TRBJ2-1; D is unclear. The germline V gene encodes CDR1 MNHEY and CDR2 SVGEGT. Trimming took off 5 bases at V and 0 bases at J, with 8 bases between the two ends. CDR3 length: 14 amino acids.

This clonotype turned up a few times. In DNA form, the CDR3 reads TGTGCCAGCAGTGTTAGCGGGGGGGTGAGCGGGGAGCTGTTTTTT. This sequence encodes CASSVSGGVSGELFF. This sequence joins TRBV9 and TRBJ2-2, with TRBD2 identical over 11 bases. V was clipped by 5 bases and J by 7 bases; unmatched bases: 7. Germline CDR1 and CDR2: SGDLS and YYNGEE. There are 15 residues in the CDR3.

This rearrangement joins TRBV9 to TRBJ2-1, with 8 bases identical to TRBD2. With V trimmed by 0 bases and J by 5 bases, 4 bases remained unmatched. This CDR3 is 15 amino acids long. Germline V gene sequence: CDR1 SGDLS, CDR2 YYNGEE. This chain's CDR3 is CASSVVAGLHNEQFF. The CDR3 region has the DNA TGTGCCAGCAGCGTAGTAGCGGGGCTACACAATGAGCAGTTCTTC.

This clonotype showed up many times. The rearrangement joins TRBV20-1 to TRBJ1-1; D is undetermined. The V gene lost 4 bases and the J gene lost 1 base, with 7 bases spanning the gap. CDR1 DFQATT and CDR2 SNEGSKA come from the germline V gene (reference sequence). CDR3 length: 12 amino acids. CDR3 in amino acids: CSAIPGNTEAFF. CDR3 nucleotide sequence: TGCAGTGCTATTCCGGGGAACACTGAAGCTTTCTTT.

The chain links TRBV6-5 to TRBJ2-1; the D is unclear. This CDR3 comprises 14 residues. Trimming stripped 5 bases from V and 7 bases from J, with 15 bases between. Germline CDR1 is MNHEY and CDR2 is SVGAGI. The CDR3 loop is CASSDLHYMNEQFF. Here the CDR3 DNA reads TGTGCCAGCAGTGACCTTCACTATATGAATGAGCAGTTCTTC.